This T cell receptor beta chain appears in the sequencing data of a study of spatial heterogeneity in lung cancer. Study-wide background: Every unique TCR and UMI combination, on average, appeared more than ten times in raw reads. Study observations and caveats: There were more appearances of ubiquitous expanded tumor TCRs in blood at resection than at follow-up.

This CDR3 has 14 residues. Germline lookup yields CDR1 MDHEN and CDR2 SYDVKM. This clonotype was counted many times. Antigen: not known. Germline and junction disagree at one end, which may indicate a read error. Stated time point: sample taken at primary tumor resection. Samples were donated by 72 untreated early-stage non-small cell lung cancer patients. Material for sequencing was whole RNA from tumor, nontumor lung or frozen PBMC, left unsorted. A single record per CDR3 protein comes from TCRdb applying MiXCR to the 5' RACE reads. The sample yields some 11,000 distinct CDR3 sequences, 5.5% to 7% seen once.

The source was PBMCs, collected at surgery. The chain couples TRBV28 to TRBJ2-7; 9 bases line up with TRBD1. The receptor comes from a male donor with early-stage non-small cell lung cancer. The CDR3 nucleotides read TGTGCCAGCAGTTCGGGACAGGGTGAGACTTACCTGGACTTC. Its protein is CASSSGQGETYLDF.